The rows below give T cell receptor beta chains drawn from one sample of a study of blood T cells in healthy people across ages. TCRdb redid the calling of the 5' RACE reads with MiXCR, one entry per CDR3 protein. The sample yields about 620,000 distinct CDR3 sequences, over 40% seen once. Sequencing was performed on blood. These receptors were collected from a woman of 80 years or more in good health. Each CDR3 is given with its conserved first and last residue. A D gene is named only where the DNA matches it firmly. Only part of the rows carry a size: once, few, many, or a class if the clone is expanded.

d_call j_call v_call clone_size cdr3_nt cdr3_aa
NA TRBJ2-1 TRBV12-3/TRBV12-4 NA TGTGCCAGCAGACTAGGGACCAATGAGCAGTTCTTC CASRLGTNEQFF
TRBD1 TRBJ1-2 TRBV5-6 NA TGTGCCAGCAGCCTCCTGGGACAGGACCTCTATGGCTACACCTTC CASSLLGQDLYGYTF
NA TRBJ2-3 TRBV14 NA TGTGCCAGCAGCCAGGACCCTAGCACAGATACGCAGTATTTT CASSQDPSTDTQYF
TRBD2 TRBJ2-1 TRBV2 few TGTGCCAGCGCGGGACTAGCGGACAATGAGCAGTTCTTC CASAGLADNEQFF
NA TRBJ2-3 TRBV29-1 NA TGCAGCTTGGGAGGGGGGACAGATACGCAGTATTTT CSLGGGTDTQYF
NA TRBJ1-4 TRBV30 NA TGTGCCTGGAGAGTCAGTAAGAATGAAAAACTGTTTTTT CAWRVSKNEKLFF
NA TRBJ2-7 TRBV27 few TGTGCCAGCAGTTTATTGGGCGGACCGACCTACGAGCAGTACTTC CASSLLGGPTYEQYF
TRBD1 TRBJ1-1 TRBV3-1 NA TGTGCCAGCAGCCAAAGGGACAGGGGAGGCACTGAAGCTTTCTTT CASSQRDRGGTEAFF
TRBD2 TRBJ2-3 TRBV7-3 few TGTGCCAGTAGCTTAAAGGCGGGAGGCGCCGATACGCAGTATTTT CASSLKAGGADTQYF
TRBD1 TRBJ2-5 TRBV9 few TGTGCCAGCCAGGCCGGGGACAGGGGGCTTCAAGAGACCCAGTACTTC CASQAGDRGLQETQYF
TRBD2 TRBJ2-7 TRBV7-3 NA TGTGCCAGCAGCTTCCTAGCGGGAGGGCGATACGAGCAGTACTTC CASSFLAGGRYEQYF
NA TRBJ2-7 TRBV29-1 many TGCAGCGTTGGTAGCTACGAGCAGTACTTC CSVGSYEQYF
TRBD1 TRBJ2-7 TRBV6-5 few TGTGCCAGCAGTTACTCCCGGGACAGATCCTACGAGCAGTACTTC CASSYSRDRSYEQYF
NA TRBJ1-2 TRBV10-3 many TGTGCCATCAGTGACCCCGAGGGGGGCAGCGGGCGTTCGGGCTACACCTTC CAISDPEGGSGRSGYTF
NA TRBJ2-2 TRBV10-3 many TGTGCCATCACGGGGACTCCGAACACCGGGGAGCTGTTTTTT CAITGTPNTGELFF
NA TRBJ2-7 TRBV20-1 NA TGCAGTACCTTCGGGCCCGGGACGGACTCCTACGAGCAGTACTTC CSTFGPGTDSYEQYF
NA TRBJ2-2 TRBV12-3/TRBV12-4 many TGTGCCAGCAGTTTGGGGAGGCTCACCGGGGAGCTGTTTTTT CASSLGRLTGELFF
TRBD2 TRBJ2-5 TRBV11-1 NA TGTGCCAGCAGTACGACTAGCGGGTTCCAAGAGACCCAGTACTTC CASSTTSGFQETQYF
NA TRBJ2-3 TRBV7-2 NA TGTGCCAGCAGCCGAGATCAGGTGGGCACAGATACGCAGTATTTT CASSRDQVGTDTQYF
NA TRBJ1-3 TRBV7-8 NA TGTGCCAGCAGTCGGACACGTTATTCTGGAAACACCATATATTTT CASSRTRYSGNTIYF
TRBD1 TRBJ1-2 TRBV7-2 NA TGTGCCAGCAGGCTTACCGGGACAGGGGACAGTGGCTACACCTTC CASRLTGTGDSGYTF
NA TRBJ1-5 TRBV29-1 NA TGCAGCGTACTCCAGGAGAGCAATCAGCCCCAGCATTTT CSVLQESNQPQHF
TRBD2 TRBJ2-4 TRBV7-9 NA TGTGCCAGCAGCACCGACTTGACTAGCGGGAGAAACGTTCAGTACTTC CASSTDLTSGRNVQYF
TRBD2 TRBJ2-3 TRBV7-8 NA TGTGCCAGCAGCTTGGGACTAGTAGGTGATACGCAGTATTTT CASSLGLVGDTQYF
TRBD1 TRBJ2-5 TRBV5-1 NA TGCGCCAGCAGCGGCCGCACAGGGGTGGCAGTAGAGACCCAGTACTTC CASSGRTGVAVETQYF
TRBD1 TRBJ2-4 TRBV5-1 many TGCGCCAGCAGCCCGGGACAGGGGGCTTCACTGGGCAAAAACATTCAGTACTTC CASSPGQGASLGKNIQYF
NA TRBJ2-5 TRBV24-1 many TGTGCCACCTCACAGGGTGGGAAAGAGACCCAGTACTTC CATSQGGKETQYF
TRBD2 TRBJ2-5 TRBV20-1 few TGCAGTGCTATTAAGCGGGGCGGGGAGACCCAGTACTTC CSAIKRGGETQYF
NA TRBJ2-7 TRBV12-3/TRBV12-4 many TGTGCCAGCAGCCTACAGAGGGTCATCGACGAGCAGTACTTC CASSLQRVIDEQYF
NA TRBJ2-5 TRBV7-9 many TGTGCCAGCAGCGGGAAGGAAGAGACCCAGTACTTC CASSGKEETQYF
NA TRBJ2-1 TRBV28 many TGTGCCAGCAGTCTACCCGGGACTGCGCAGTTCTTC CASSLPGTAQFF